These 27 T cell receptor beta chains originate from one sample sequenced in a study of blood T cell repertoires in COVID-19. Repertoires were generated with immunoSEQ multiplex PCR, while TCRdb's copy carries only in-frame clones and drops some. The sample consists of under 250,000 clones, 84% of them appearing once. The specimen was peripheral blood. Source of these receptors: a woman aged 40-49 years who had recovered from COVID-19.

The chain uses TRBV28 and TRBJ2-3, with 7 nucleotides matching TRBD2. The germline V gene encodes CDR1 MDHEN and CDR2 SYDVKM. This CDR3 region has 15 residues. V shed 6 bases, J shed 1 base, and the junction held 7 bases outside the gene matches. The CDR3 DNA is TGTGCCAGCAGGGGGAGCGGGGCCGGCACAGATACGCAGTATTTT. Its protein is CASRGSGAGTDTQYF.

The gene calls are TRBV24-1 and TRBJ2-2, with TRBD1 identical over 7 bases. Germline CDR1 reads KGHDR; CDR2 reads SFDVKD. V shed 4 bases, J shed 4 bases, and the junction held 2 bases outside the gene matches. The CDR3 totals 14 residues. The CDR3 reads CATSDGQVTGELFF. In DNA form, the CDR3 reads TGTGCCACCAGTGACGGACAGGTCACCGGGGAGCTGTTTTTT.

The chain carries TRBV5-4 and TRBJ1-1; no clear D. CDR1 and CDR2 (germline): SGHNT, YYREEE (reference sequence). The V end lost 4 bases, the J end lost 1 base, and 11 bases lay between the germline ends. This CDR3 contains 14 residues. CDR3 region: CASSPHPGNTEAFF. Here the CDR3 DNA reads TGTGCCAGCAGCCCTCATCCGGGGAACACTGAAGCTTTCTTT.

This sequence joins TRBV2 and TRBJ2-7; 9 bases align to TRBD1. The V gene's germline CDR1 is SNHLY and CDR2 FYNNEI. Trimming took 1 base from V and 5 from J; bases not matched to a gene: 3. This CDR3 has 14 residues. CDR3 sequence (DNA): TGTGCCAGCAGTGAAGAAACAGGGGGCAACGAGCAGTACTTC. Amino acid sequence: CASSEETGGNEQYF.

The genes are TRBV27 and TRBJ1-1; D not certain. In germline, CDR1 is MNHEY, CDR2 SMNVEV (reference sequence). The germline V and J ends were trimmed by 2 bases and 5 bases, with 12 bases remaining between them. This CDR3 region has 14 residues. CDR3 sequence: CASSLNPAGTEAFF. The CDR3 DNA reads TGTGCCAGCAGTTTAAACCCCGCGGGGACTGAAGCTTTCTTT.

The J gene is TRBJ1-2, the V gene TRBV20-1; maybe TRBD1 (6 bases). The germline V gene encodes CDR1 DFQATT and CDR2 SNEGSKA (reference sequence). V was clipped by 3 bases and J by 8 bases, with 13 bases between them. This CDR3 has 12 residues. This CDR3 is CSASEQGWGYTF. CDR3 nucleotide sequence: TGCAGTGCTAGTGAACAGGGCTGGGGCTACACCTTC.

The J gene is TRBJ2-7, the V gene TRBV6-5; D may be TRBD1 (5 bases). Trimming shortened V by 5 bases and J by 3 bases, and 11 bases separated the two germline ends. The germline V gene has CDR1 MNHEY and CDR2 SVGAGI. This CDR3 has 13 amino acids. The CDR3 nucleotides read TGTGCCAGCAGTCAGGGTCAGATCTACGAGCAGTACTTC. Protein sequence: CASSQGQIYEQYF.

The chain has TRBV28 and TRBJ2-2; 7 bases are shared with TRBD1. V trimming: 2 bases; J trimming: 4 bases; junction bases outside the gene matches: 4. Germline CDR1 MDHEN, CDR2 SYDVKM. This CDR3 has 15 amino acids. The CDR3 DNA sequence: TGTGCCAGCAGTTTAAGGACAGGCGGCACCGGGGAGCTGTTTTTT. This translates into CASSLRTGGTGELFF.

The J gene is TRBJ1-5, the V gene TRBV28; TRBD1 matches 7 bases. V shed 3 bases and J 2 bases; nucleotides not matched to a gene: 4. The CDR3 consists of 15 residues. Germline values: CDR1 MDHEN, CDR2 SYDVKM. The CDR3 is CASSLRGPGNQPQHF. The DNA for the CDR3 is TGTGCCAGCAGTTTGAGGGGGCCTGGCAATCAGCCCCAGCATTTT.

The chain employs TRBV11-2 and TRBJ2-6, with 8 bases aligning to TRBD1. There are 16 residues in the CDR3. Unmatched junction bases numbered 6, after V lost 4 bases and J lost 4 bases. Germline V gene lookup returns CDR1 SGHAT and CDR2 FQNNGV. CDR3 loop: CASSSRTGSGANVLTF. The CDR3 region has the DNA TGTGCCAGCAGCTCTCGGACAGGGAGCGGGGCCAACGTCCTGACTTTC. The variable domain in full, completed from reference TRBV11-2 and TRBJ2-6, reads EAGVAQSPRYKIIEKRQSVAFWCNPISGHATLYWYQQILGQGPKLLIQFQNNGVVDDSQLPKDRFSAERLKGVDSTLKIQPAKLEDSAVYLCASSSRTGSGANVLTFGAGSRLTVL.

The chain uses TRBV24-1 and TRBJ1-4; no definite D call. There are 19 residues in the CDR3. CDR1 is KGHDR and CDR2 is SFDVKD in the germline V gene. Trimming pared 5 bases from V and 0 bases from J, leaving 21 bases between. CDR3 DNA sequence: TGTGCCACCAGTGCGACGCCGGGCTCGGAGGTTGCAACTAATGAAAAACTGTTTTTT. It encodes CATSATPGSEVATNEKLFF.

The table lists this clone with a count of one. The chain employs TRBV9 and TRBJ2-2; 7 nucleotides align to TRBD2. CDR1 is SGDLS and CDR2 is YYNGEE in the germline V gene. CDR3 length: 14 residues. The ends lost 4 bases at V and 0 bases at J; junction bases unmatched: 0. DNA for the CDR3: TGTGCCAGCAGCCGGGGGGCGAACACCGGGGAGCTGTTTTTT. This gives the protein CASSRGANTGELFF. Supplemented by reference TRBV9 and TRBJ2-2, the full variable domain reads DSGVTQTPKHLITATGQRVTLRCSPRSGDLSVYWYQQSLDQGLQFLIQYYNGEERAKGNILERFSAQQFPDLHSELNLSSLELGDSALYFCASSRGANTGELFFGEGSRLTVL.

On this clone: This may be a read error: a much more frequent sequence differs by one nucleotide. The same CDR3 is also encoded by other DNA sequences in this sample. V gene TRBV2 combines with J gene TRBJ2-7; D call uncertain. This CDR3 comprises 12 residues. CDR1 and CDR2 (germline): SNHLY, FYNNEI. V was pared by 4 bases and J by 0 bases, with 4 bases between. The CDR3 DNA reads as TGTGCCAGCAGTGGAGACTCCTACGAGCAGTACTTC. Amino acids: CASSGDSYEQYF.

The chain couples TRBV5-1 to TRBJ1-4, with 9 bases identical to TRBD1. V gave up 4 bases and J gave up 6 bases; unmatched junction bases: 7. The CDR3 runs 15 residues. From germline, CDR1 is SGHRS and CDR2 YFSETQ. This CDR3 is CASSIGTGRDEKLFF. Here the CDR3 DNA reads TGCGCCAGCAGCATCGGGACAGGGAGGGATGAAAAACTGTTTTTT. Drawing the rest from reference TRBV5-1 and TRBJ1-4, the complete variable domain is KAGVTQTPRYLIKTRGQQVTLSCSPISGHRSVSWYQQTPGQGLQFLFEYFSETQRNKGNFPGRFSGRQFSNSRSEMNVSTLELGDSALYLCASSIGTGRDEKLFFGSGTQLSVL.

The rearrangement joins TRBV28 to TRBJ1-4; D gene uncertain. In germline, CDR1 is MDHEN, CDR2 SYDVKM. V was shortened by 3 bases and J by 5 bases, with 7 bases between the two germline ends. This CDR3 has 13 residues. CDR3 nucleotides: TGTGCCAGCAGTTTCCATCCAAATGAAAAACTGTTTTTT. It encodes CASSFHPNEKLFF.

In regard to this clone: In the same sample, other DNA sequences code for this CDR3. The genes are TRBV19 and TRBJ1-1; TRBD1 agrees at 8 bases. V was pared by 9 bases and J by 4 bases, with 4 bases of the junction left unmatched. Germline lookup yields CDR1 LNHDA and CDR2 SQIVND (reference sequence). The CDR3 extends over 12 amino acids. CDR3 DNA: TGTGCCAGCCGCACAGGGGGCACTGAAGCTTTCTTT. Its protein is CASRTGGTEAFF.

This clone was recorded once. The chain has TRBV9 and TRBJ2-7; 8 nucleotides agree with TRBD2. Germline loops: CDR1 SGDLS, CDR2 YYNGEE. The CDR3 contains 14 residues. V gave up 2 bases and J gave up 0 bases; unmatched junction bases: 1. The CDR3 region has the DNA TGTGCCAGCAGCGTTAGCGGGGTCTCCTACGAGCAGTACTTC. Protein sequence: CASSVSGVSYEQYF. The full variable domain, rest sourced from reference TRBV9 and TRBJ2-7, is DSGVTQTPKHLITATGQRVTLRCSPRSGDLSVYWYQQSLDQGLQFLIQYYNGEERAKGNILERFSAQQFPDLHSELNLSSLELGDSALYFCASSVSGVSYEQYFGPGTRLTVT.

The V gene is TRBV10-3, the J gene TRBJ1-1; TRBD1 matches 11 bases. V shed 2 bases, J shed 6 bases, and the junction held 5 bases outside the gene matches. The CDR3 sequence is 15 residues long. CDR1 and CDR2 (germline): ENHRY, SYGVKD. This CDR3 is CAISEGTGGLPEAFF. Written as DNA, the CDR3 is TGTGCCATCAGTGAGGGGACAGGGGGGCTCCCTGAAGCTTTCTTT.

The rearrangement uses TRBV7-8 and TRBJ1-1, with a tentative D call TRBD1 (6 bases). Germline CDR1 reads SGHVS; CDR2 reads FQNEAQ. This CDR3 has 18 amino acids. V was pared by 2 bases and J by 0 bases, with 19 bases between. In DNA form, the CDR3 reads TGTGCCAGCAGCTTATTTCGGGACATGCGGGTTATGAACACTGAAGCTTTCTTT. Translated, it gives CASSLFRDMRVMNTEAFF. Full variable domain (rest looked up from reference TRBV7-8 and TRBJ1-1): GAGVSQSPRYKVAKRGQDVALRCDPISGHVSLFWYQQALGQGPEFLTYFQNEAQLDKSGLPSDRFFAERPEGSVSTLKIQRTQQEDSAVYLCASSLFRDMRVMNTEAFFGQGTRLTVV.

The chain joins TRBV28 to TRBJ2-5; tentative D call: TRBD2 (6 bases). Trimming removed 5 bases from V and 5 bases from J, with 18 bases in between. The CDR3 is made up of 15 amino acids. Germline V CDR1 and CDR2: MDHEN, SYDVKM. CDR3 sequence reads: CASSILAGPGETQYF. The CDR3 DNA reads as TGTGCCAGCAGTATACTAGCCGGCCCGGGGGAGACCCAGTACTTC.

The chain has TRBV27 and TRBJ1-2, with D possibly TRBD1 on 6 matching bases. The germline CDR1 and CDR2 sequences are MNHEY and SMNVEV (reference sequence). This CDR3 is built from 16 residues. V was pared by 6 bases and J by 4 bases, with 21 bases between. CDR3 sequence (DNA): TGTGCCAGCAGACCTCTGGCGGGGGGGCCGGGCTATGGCTACACCTTC. It specifies CASRPLAGGPGYGYTF.

The chain is built from TRBV18 and TRBJ2-1, with TRBD1 matching over 10 bases. V was pared by 8 bases and J by 5 bases, with 6 bases of the junction left unmatched. CDR1 is KGHSH and CDR2 is LQKENI in the germline V gene. The CDR3 has 14 amino acids. CDR3 DNA: TGTGCCAGCCAACGGGACAGGGGCAACAATGAGCAGTTCTTC. This gives the protein CASQRDRGNNEQFF.

The genes are TRBV28 and TRBJ1-2, with 8 bases identical to TRBD1. V lost 3 bases, J lost 6 bases, and 3 bases stayed unmatched. The germline CDR1 and CDR2 sequences are MDHEN and SYDVKM. The CDR3 is 13 residues long. The CDR3 reads CASSLDRAHGYTF. The CDR3 DNA follows: TGTGCCAGCAGTTTGGACAGGGCCCATGGCTACACCTTC.

The V call is TRBV28, the J call TRBJ2-7; D remains ambiguous. V lost 3 bases, J lost 2 bases, and 8 bases lay in between. This CDR3 has 13 residues. Per the germline V gene, CDR1 is MDHEN and CDR2 is SYDVKM. For the CDR3, the DNA is TGTGCCAGCAGTTTTGGAGTAACCTACGAGCAGTACTTC. It yields the protein CASSFGVTYEQYF.

The J gene is TRBJ2-7, the V gene TRBV4-1; D is ambiguous. The germline V and J ends were trimmed by 1 base and 5 bases, with 12 bases remaining between them. The germline gives CDR1 MGHRA, CDR2 YSYEKL. This CDR3 spans 14 amino acids. The CDR3 region is CASSQVRLIDEQYF. CDR3 coding DNA: TGCGCCAGCAGCCAAGTAAGACTCATCGACGAGCAGTACTTC.

CDR3 loop: CASSQGTGGVQPQHF. The CDR3 region has the DNA TGTGCCAGCAGCCAAGGGACAGGGGGCGTGCAGCCCCAGCATTTT. This chain connects TRBV3-1 (or the pseudogene TRBV3-2) to TRBJ1-5; 11 bases agree with TRBD1. Germline loops: CDR1 LGHDT, CDR2 YNNKEL (reference sequence). This CDR3 region has 15 residues. The junction had 3 bases not matched to a gene; V was cut back by 1 base and J by 7 bases.

The gene calls are TRBV6-4 and TRBJ2-1, with 7 bases that match TRBD2. CDR1 is MRHNA, CDR2 SNTAGT, per germline. This CDR3 contains 16 residues. Trimming cost V 3 bases and J 4 bases; bases outside gene matches: 9. CDR3 loop: CASSELGGNNYNEQFF. DNA for the CDR3: TGTGCCAGCAGTGAATTGGGGGGGAATAATTACAATGAGCAGTTCTTC.